Each of the 20 T cell receptor beta chains below was sequenced from the same sample in a study of cytomegalovirus exposure and HLA in healthy donors. The study ran its PCR with 60 Vbeta and 13 Jbeta primers. Data came from immunoSEQ multiplex PCR; TCRdb stores just in-frame clones and leaves some out. The data show 100,000 to 150,000 clones, with 70% to 80% seen just once and 3% to 5% held by the top ten. The sample consisted of PBMCs. The receptors originated from a man aged 35 to 55 in good health and CMV-seropositive.

The V and J genes are TRBV7-9 and TRBJ1-1; TRBD1 agrees at 7 bases. The CDR3 contains 15 residues. Germline CDR1 SEHNR, CDR2 FQNEAQ (reference sequence). V was clipped by 8 bases and J by 0 bases; unmatched bases: 9. The CDR3 loop is CASCKQGLMNTEAFF. In nucleotides, the CDR3 is TGTGCCAGCTGCAAACAGGGGCTAATGAACACTGAAGCTTTCTTT. Full variable domain (rest looked up from reference TRBV7-9 and TRBJ1-1): DTGVSQNPRHKITKRGQNVTFRCDPISEHNRLYWYRQTLGQGPEFLTYFQNEAQLEKSRLLSDRFSAERPKGSFSTLEIQRTEQGDSAMYLCASCKQGLMNTEAFFGQGTRLTVV.

The chain carries TRBV7-3 and TRBJ2-2; D not certain. The germline V and J ends were trimmed by 5 bases and 6 bases, with 7 bases remaining between them. This CDR3 has 12 residues. Germline CDR1 and CDR2: SGHTA and FQGTGA. The CDR3 DNA sequence: TGTGCCAGCAGCCCTTCCCCCGGGGAGCTGTTTTTT. This sequence encodes CASSPSPGELFF. Full variable domain (outside the CDR3, taken from reference TRBV7-3 and TRBJ2-2): GAGVSQTPSNKVTEKGKYVELRCDPISGHTALYWYRQSLGQGPEFLIYFQGTGAADDSGLPNDRFFAVRPEGSVSTLKIQRTERGDSAVYLCASSPSPGELFFGEGSRLTVL.

This rearrangement joins TRBV7-6 to TRBJ2-1; maybe TRBD2 (6 bases). The CDR3 is made up of 14 amino acids. V lost 1 base, J lost 8 bases, and 12 bases lay in between. Per the germline V gene, CDR1 is SGHVS and CDR2 is FNYEAQ. CDR3 bases: TGTGCCAGCAGCTTAGGGAGGGGAGTCGATGAGCAGTTCTTC. It translates to CASSLGRGVDEQFF. Drawing the rest from reference TRBV7-6 and TRBJ2-1, the complete variable domain is GAGVSQSPRYKVTKRGQDVALRCDPISGHVSLYWYRQALGQGPEFLTYFNYEAQQDKSGLPNDRFSAERPEGSISTLTIQRTEQRDSAMYRCASSLGRGVDEQFFGPGTRLTVL.

This clone was observed a single time. The chain has TRBV7-8 and TRBJ2-1, with 8 positions matching TRBD2. CDR1 SGHVS and CDR2 FQNEAQ come from the germline V gene. This CDR3 region has 14 residues. Unmatched junction bases numbered 4, after V lost 1 base and J lost 8 bases. The CDR3 is CASSLERERDEQFF. CDR3 nucleotides: TGTGCCAGCAGCTTAGAGCGGGAGAGAGATGAGCAGTTCTTC.

Only a few counts were recorded for this clone. The rearrangement links TRBV5-6 to TRBJ2-7; D gene ambiguous. Germline V CDR1 and CDR2: SGHDT, YYEEEE. The CDR3 is 16 residues long. V lost 1 base and J 0 bases, leaving 14 bases between the germline ends. CDR3 bases: TGTGCCAGCAGCTTGATGGTCGCTAGATCCTCCTACGAGCAGTACTTC. It translates to CASSLMVARSSYEQYF.

This clone was counted a single time. The CDR3 here is CAWSGTGPNQPQHF. The CDR3, as DNA: TGTGCCTGGAGCGGGACAGGCCCCAATCAGCCCCAGCATTTT. The chain links TRBV30 to TRBJ1-5, with 8 bases identical to TRBD1. Trimming took 3 bases from V and 3 from J; bases not matched to a gene: 4. Germline CDR1 is GTSNPN and CDR2 is SVGIG (reference sequence). This CDR3 contains 14 residues. The full variable domain, with the rest looked up from reference TRBV30 and TRBJ1-5, is SQTIHQWPATLVQPVGSPLSLECTVEGTSNPNLYWYRQAAGRGLQLLFYSVGIGQISSEVPQNLSASRPQDRQFILSSKKLLLSDSGFYLCAWSGTGPNQPQHFGDGTRLSIL.

This chain joins TRBV11-2 and TRBJ1-1; D is undetermined. Germline CDR1 reads SGHAT; CDR2 reads FQNNGV. V was shortened by 3 bases and J by 1 base, with 12 bases between the two germline ends. This CDR3 contains 15 residues. DNA for the CDR3: TGTGCCAGCAGCTTTTCTCCCCTAGCGAACACTGAAGCTTTCTTT. Amino acid sequence: CASSFSPLANTEAFF. Filled out from reference TRBV11-2 and TRBJ1-1, the complete variable domain reads EAGVAQSPRYKIIEKRQSVAFWCNPISGHATLYWYQQILGQGPKLLIQFQNNGVVDDSQLPKDRFSAERLKGVDSTLKIQPAKLEDSAVYLCASSFSPLANTEAFFGQGTRLTVV.

The J gene is TRBJ1-2, the V gene TRBV6-5, with D possibly matching TRBD1 (6 bases). This CDR3 has 15 residues. Deletions cut 0 bases from V and 5 bases from J, with 13 bases between. Germline-derived CDR1 and CDR2 are MNHEY and SVGAGI. CDR3 residues: CASSYSLGTPYGYTF. The CDR3 DNA reads TGTGCCAGCAGTTACTCTTTGGGGACACCGTATGGCTACACCTTC.

The chain joins TRBV6-1 to TRBJ1-1; TRBD1 might be the D (6 bases). CDR1 and CDR2 from the germline V gene are MNHNS and SASEGT. The CDR3 totals 14 residues. V lost 5 bases to trimming and J lost 5 bases, with 15 bases between them. The CDR3 region has the DNA TGTGCCAGCAGTCGGGAAGTGGGGGCGACTGAAGCTTTCTTT. Translating it yields CASSREVGATEAFF.

This sequence joins TRBV19 and TRBJ2-7, with 9 bases that match TRBD1. The CDR3 is 12 residues long. Germline CDR1 LNHDA, CDR2 SQIVND (reference sequence). Trimming took 8 bases from V and 1 from J; bases not matched to a gene: 0. The CDR3 region has the DNA TGTGCCAGTGGGACAGGGTCCTACGAGCAGTACTTC. Its translation is CASGTGSYEQYF.

The table lists this clone with a few counts. The V and J genes are TRBV9 and TRBJ2-3, with D possibly TRBD2 on 5 matching bases. CDR3 length equals 16 residues. The V and J ends lost 4 bases and 2 bases respectively, with 17 bases between them. The germline V gene has CDR1 SGDLS and CDR2 YYNGEE. The CDR3: CASSLGLAQATDTQYF. CDR3 nucleotide sequence: TGTGCCAGCAGCCTCGGGTTAGCGCAGGCCACAGATACGCAGTATTTT.

The chain combines TRBV5-1 with TRBJ2-3; 14 bases line up with TRBD2. Trimming at V came to 3 bases and at J to 2 bases, leaving 8 bases not matched to a gene. The CDR3 is made up of 18 amino acids. The germline CDR1 and CDR2 sequences are SGHRS and YFSETQ. The CDR3 here is CASSSGLAGGRSTDTQYF. CDR3 bases: TGCGCCAGCAGCTCTGGACTAGCGGGAGGAAGGTCCACAGATACGCAGTATTTT. Full variable domain (missing parts from reference TRBV5-1 and TRBJ2-3): KAGVTQTPRYLIKTRGQQVTLSCSPISGHRSVSWYQQTPGQGLQFLFEYFSETQRNKGNFPGRFSGRQFSNSRSEMNVSTLELGDSALYLCASSSGLAGGRSTDTQYFGPGTRLTVL.

The V and J genes are TRBV21-1 and TRBJ2-5; no DNA check was done on the table's D call, TRBD1. TRBV21-1 is noted as a pseudogene. The CDR3 extends over 17 amino acids. In DNA, the CDR3 is TGTGCCAGCAGCAAATCCCCTTCAGACAGGGTCCAAGAGACCCAGTACTTC. Residues: CASSKSPSDRVQETQYF.

The rearrangement links TRBV29-1 to TRBJ2-3; tentative D call: TRBD1 (5 bases). The CDR3 has 16 amino acids. V lost 2 bases to trimming and J lost 1 base, with 16 bases between them. Germline V gene lookup returns CDR1 SQVTM and CDR2 ANQGSEA. CDR3 loop: CSVESWVLGGTDTQYF. The CDR3 nucleotides are TGCAGCGTTGAAAGTTGGGTCCTAGGGGGCACAGATACGCAGTATTTT.

The CDR3 sequence is CSVEAGQGVGQYF. CDR3 DNA sequence: TGCAGCGTTGAAGCAGGACAGGGGGTGGGGCAGTACTTC. This rearrangement joins TRBV29-1 to TRBJ2-7; 10 bases fit TRBD1. This CDR3 has 13 residues. The V gene's germline CDR1 is SQVTM and CDR2 ANQGSEA. V shed 1 base, J shed 9 bases, and the junction held 6 bases outside the gene matches.

V is TRBV28 and J is TRBJ2-5, with D perhaps TRBD1 (6 bases). CDR3 size: 14 residues. The germline V and J ends were trimmed by 2 bases and 4 bases, with 11 bases remaining between them. Germline CDR1 is MDHEN and CDR2 is SYDVKM. DNA for the CDR3: TGTGCCAGCAGTTTAAAAGGGGGAGTAGAGACCCAGTACTTC. Translating gives CASSLKGGVETQYF.

This sequence joins TRBV28 and TRBJ2-1, with TRBD2 identical over 8 bases. CDR1 MDHEN and CDR2 SYDVKM come from the germline V gene. The CDR3 is 15 amino acids. The junction had 4 bases not matched to a gene; V was cut back by 2 bases and J by 4 bases. The chain's CDR3 is CASSLTIAGYNEQFF. The CDR3 bases are TGTGCCAGCAGTTTAACGATAGCGGGGTACAATGAGCAGTTCTTC.

This chain joins TRBV11-2 and TRBJ2-1; 10 bases agree with TRBD1. This CDR3 comprises 19 residues. Unmatched junction bases numbered 11, after V lost 3 bases and J lost 0 bases. Looked up from germline, CDR1 is SGHAT and CDR2 is FQNNGV. The CDR3 spells CASSFVGQGRIGSYNEQFF. The CDR3 DNA follows: TGTGCCAGCAGCTTCGTGGGACAGGGGAGGATCGGCTCCTACAATGAGCAGTTCTTC.

The chain carries TRBV5-5 and TRBJ1-1, with 9 bases that match TRBD1. The CDR3 is 14 residues long. Trimming removed 5 bases from V and 6 bases from J; junction bases left unmatched: 8. CDR1 is SGHKS and CDR2 is YYEKEE in the germline V gene (reference sequence). As DNA, the CDR3 is TGTGCCAGCAGACCCGGACAGGGGCGCGCTGAAGCTTTCTTT. Protein: CASRPGQGRAEAFF. Combining the CDR3 with reference TRBV5-5 and TRBJ1-1 gives the whole variable domain DAGVTQSPTHLIKTRGQQVTLRCSPISGHKSVSWYQQVLGQGPQFIFQYYEKEERGRGNFPDRFSARQFPNYSSELNVNALLLGDSALYLCASRPGQGRAEAFFGQGTRLTVV.

This clone was counted a single time. The V and J genes are TRBV4-1 and TRBJ2-3; 9 bases line up with TRBD2. CDR1 is MGHRA and CDR2 is YSYEKL in the germline V gene. CDR3 size: 14 residues. Trimming at V came to 4 bases and at J to 10 bases, leaving 9 bases not matched to a gene. The CDR3 here is CASSLDFAGGPQYF. Here the CDR3 DNA reads TGCGCCAGCAGCCTCGACTTCGCGGGAGGGCCGCAGTATTTT.